The rows below give T cell receptor beta chains drawn from one sample of a study of esophageal squamous cell carcinoma under preoperative chemotherapy. A single record per CDR3 protein comes from TCRdb applying MiXCR to the PCR reads. The repertoire holds under 13,000 distinct CDR3 sequences, with roughly 60% as singletons. This specimen was collected from a patient given preoperative chemotherapy. These TCRs come from a human donor with esophageal squamous cell carcinoma. The donor label of this sample is uncertain. Each CDR3 is given with its conserved first and last residue. D genes are given only for firm matches. Clone size is given for some rows only: seen once, a few or many times, or a class if the clone is expanded.

size | J | V | D | length | CDR3 | DNA
- | TRBJ2-3 | TRBV6-5 | - | 15 | CASSYFGVGTDEQYF | TGTGCCAGCAGTTACTTCGGGGTTGGCACCGATGAGCAGTATTTT
- | TRBJ2-3 | TRBV6-1 | - | 14 | CASSELRAENTQYF | TGTGCCAGCAGTGAGCTTAGAGCCGAAAATACGCAGTATTTC
- | TRBJ2-7 | TRBV6-6 | TRBD1 | 14 | CASSQTTGVYEQYF | TGTGCCAGCAGTCAGACAACAGGGGTCTACGAGCAGTACTTC
- | TRBJ2-1 | TRBV5-4 | - | 15 | CASSSGVGAYNEQFF | TGTGCCAGCAGCTCGGGTGTGGGGGCCTACAATGAGCAGTTCTTC
- | TRBJ2-2 | TRBV7-2 | - | 14 | CAGSPVASTGALFF | TGTGCCGGCAGCCCGGTTGCGAGCACCGGGGCGCTGTTTTTT
- | TRBJ2-4 | TRBV10-2 | - | 18 | CASSESYSGRFDKDTQYF | TGCGCCAGCAGTGAGTCGTATTCGGGGCGGTTCGACAAAGATACGCAGTATTTC
- | TRBJ2-7 | TRBV6-1 | TRBD2 | 16 | CASYTSGTTTHYEQYF | TGTGCCAGCTACACTAGCGGGACCACAACTCACTACGAGCAGTACTTC
- | TRBJ2-7 | TRBV6-1 | - | 13 | CASSEWARDMQYF | TGTGCCAGCAGTGAATGGGCCCGAGATATGCAGTACTTC
- | TRBJ2-3 | TRBV6-1 | TRBD2 | 16 | CASRELGGRAKNIQYF | TGTGCGAGCCGCGAATTGGGGGGGAGAGCCAAAAACATTCAGTATTTT
- | TRBJ2-1 | TRBV7-8 | TRBD2 | 15 | CASSLGTSGRNEQFF | TGTGCCAGCAGCCTCGGGACTAGCGGGAGGAATGAGCAGTTCTTC
- | TRBJ2-6 | TRBV6-4 | - | 15 | CASSPTSSGANVLTF | TGTGCCAGCAGCCCAACCAGCTCTGGGGCCAACGTCCTGACTTTC
large | TRBJ1-5 | TRBV7-2 | - | 16 | CASSSSRMRLNQPQHF | TGTGCCAGCAGCTCCTCCAGGATGCGGTTAAATCAGCCCCAGCATTTT